Listed here are 12 T cell receptor beta chains from one sample, sequenced in a study of circulating and synovial CD4+ cells in juvenile arthritis. The assay was immunoSEQ multiplex PCR, and TCRdb's table has in-frame clones only and misses some. The data hold 36,000 or so clones, with approximately 94% observed a single time. What was sequenced was CD4+ T cells from blood. The origin of the receptors is a human donor with juvenile idiopathic arthritis.

This chain uses TRBV5-1 with TRBJ2-7; the D is unclear. The V end was cut by 2 bases, the J end by 0 bases, with 15 bases between. Germline CDR1 reads SGHRS; CDR2 reads YFSETQ. This CDR3 contains 16 residues. The CDR3 DNA is TGCGCCAGCAGCTTAGCGCGGTACAAGAGCTCCTACGAGCAGTACTTC. Amino acid sequence: CASSLARYKSSYEQYF. Drawing the rest from reference TRBV5-1 and TRBJ2-7, the complete variable domain is KAGVTQTPRYLIKTRGQQVTLSCSPISGHRSVSWYQQTPGQGLQFLFEYFSETQRNKGNFPGRFSGRQFSNSRSEMNVSTLELGDSALYLCASSLARYKSSYEQYFGPGTRLTVT.

This clone has only one observation. This chain links TRBV5-1 with TRBJ1-4; maybe TRBD1 (5 bases). Germline loops: CDR1 SGHRS, CDR2 YFSETQ. The CDR3 sequence is 14 residues long. Trimming left V 6 bases short and J 4 bases short, with 13 bases between. In nucleotides, the CDR3 is TGCGCCAGCACCGGAGACAGTTTTAATGAAAAACTGTTTTTT. This encodes CASTGDSFNEKLFF.

The chain combines TRBV4-1 with TRBJ1-2; D remains unclear. Germline-derived CDR1 and CDR2 are MGHRA and YSYEKL. There are 12 residues in the CDR3. V was shortened by 2 bases and J by 13 bases, with 14 bases between the two germline ends. The CDR3 is CASSQIRLPPTF. CDR3 sequence (DNA): TGCGCCAGCAGCCAAATAAGACTGCCTCCCACCTTC.

This clone was observed once. The genes are TRBV4-3 and TRBJ2-1; 9 positions match TRBD2. V was clipped by 0 bases and J by 7 bases; unmatched bases: 10. The germline V gene encodes CDR1 LGHNA and CDR2 YSLEER. CDR3 length: 17 residues. CDR3 sequence reads: CASSQDLVGLADNEQFF. The CDR3 nucleotides read TGCGCCAGCAGCCAAGATCTGGTGGGACTAGCCGATAATGAGCAGTTCTTC.

The gene calls are TRBV4-1 and TRBJ2-7; 11 bases are shared with TRBD2. CDR3 size: 16 residues. V lost 8 bases to trimming and J lost 4 bases; unmatched junction nucleotides: 13. Germline values: CDR1 MGHRA, CDR2 YSYEKL. CDR3 bases: TGCGCCAGCGCAACCTATAGCGGGGGGGCAGGTTACGAGCAGTACTTC. Translation: CASATYSGGAGYEQYF.

The V and J genes are TRBV15 and TRBJ2-7; TRBD1 agrees at 8 bases. Losses at the gene ends were 0 bases for V and 5 bases for J; bases not matched to a gene: 6. The CDR3 has 15 residues. Germline CDR1 LNHNV, CDR2 YYDKDF (reference sequence). CDR3 nucleotide sequence: TGTGCCACCAGCAGAGATCTCGTGACAGGGGACGAGCAGTACTTC. Its protein product is CATSRDLVTGDEQYF.

A single count supports this clone. J is TRBJ2-3 and V is TRBV6-4; 12 bases are shared with TRBD2. The CDR3 contains 20 residues. V trimming: 6 bases; J trimming: 0 bases; junction bases outside the gene matches: 16. Germline-derived CDR1 and CDR2 are MRHNA and SNTAGT. CDR3 loop: CASSPTVELAGGRSTDTQYF. In DNA form, the CDR3 reads TGTGCCAGCAGCCCCACAGTAGAACTAGCGGGGGGCAGAAGCACAGATACGCAGTATTTT.

The CDR3, as DNA: TGTGCCAGCTCACCACTTTATGTCTCAACTAGCACAGATACGCAGTATTTT. Its protein is CASSPLYVSTSTDTQYF. The chain uses TRBV18 and TRBJ2-3; D call uncertain. CDR1 is KGHSH, CDR2 LQKENI, per germline. V was cut by 1 base and J by 0 bases, with 14 bases left in between. This CDR3 contains 17 residues.

Comment on this clone: The same CDR3 arises from other DNA sequences in this sample as well. The CDR3, as DNA: TGCGCCAGCAGCCAGGACCCGGGACAGGTGAATTCACCCCTCCACTTT. Translated, it gives CASSQDPGQVNSPLHF. The chain links TRBV4-1 to TRBJ1-6; TRBD1 agrees at 8 bases. Germline-derived CDR1 and CDR2 are MGHRA and YSYEKL. The CDR3 length is 16 residues. Trimming cost V 3 bases and J 7 bases; bases outside gene matches: 8.

A remark on this clone: One end of the junction varies from germline; a read error may be responsible. The CDR3 coding sequence is TGTGCCAGCAGACCGGGGGGGCCCTCCTACAATGAGCAGCTCTTC. Amino acids: CASRPGGPSYNEQLF. The chain uses TRBV6-1 and TRBJ2-1; 8 nucleotides agree with TRBD2. The germline CDR1 and CDR2 sequences are MNHNS and SASEGT. This CDR3 contains 15 residues.

In regard to this clone: At the DNA level, this CDR3 is encoded by other sequences in the same sample as well. This chain connects TRBV4-2 to TRBJ2-1; 10 nucleotides align to TRBD2. Germline assignment: CDR1 LGHNA and CDR2 YNFKEQ. V lost 4 bases, J lost 10 bases, and 7 bases stayed unmatched. The CDR3 is 14 residues long. CDR3 sequence (DNA): TGTGCCAGCAGCCTACGGACTAGCGGATCCGAGCAGTTCTTC. Translation: CASSLRTSGSEQFF.

J is TRBJ1-2 and V is TRBV27; weak D call: TRBD1 (6 bases). Trimming stripped 4 bases from V and 1 base from J, with 10 bases between. CDR3 length: 14 residues. Germline CDR1 is MNHEY and CDR2 is SMNVEV (reference sequence). The CDR3: CASSWDKYNYGYTF. Here the CDR3 DNA reads TGTGCCAGCAGTTGGGACAAGTATAACTATGGCTACACCTTC.